A selection of T cell receptor beta chains follows, all from one sample in a study of cytomegalovirus exposure and HLA in healthy donors. Clones were sequenced by immunoSEQ multiplex PCR, and TCRdb holds only the in-frame ones, with some missing. The data show 150,000 or so clones, with 80% seen just once and 9.5% to 15% held by the top ten. The sample consisted of PBMCs. The receptors come from a man under 40 in good health and CMV-seropositive. Each CDR3 is given with its conserved first and last residue. The D gene is left open where the match is weak. Clone size is shown for a subset of rows, as once, few, many or a class of expanded clone.

CDR3nt | CDR3aa | abundance | v_gene | d_gene | j_gene | len
TGTGCCATCAGTGCGGACAGGGGAACCGGGGAGCTGTTTTTT | CAISADRGTGELFF | - | TRBV10-3 | TRBD1 | TRBJ2-2 | 14
TGTGCCAGCAGTGCAGACAGGGGGGCGATAGATACGCAGTATTTT | CASSADRGAIDTQYF | once | TRBV2 | TRBD1 | TRBJ2-3 | 15
TGTGCCATCAGTGGACAGGACAATGAGCAGTTCTTC | CAISGQDNEQFF | few | TRBV10-3 | - | TRBJ2-1 | 12
TGCGCCAGCAGCCCGGGACAGGGATCCTACGAGCAGTACTTC | CASSPGQGSYEQYF | - | TRBV5-1 | TRBD1 | TRBJ2-7 | 14
TGCAGCGTTGGCCTCCGGGACAGAATCCACGAGCAGTACTTC | CSVGLRDRIHEQYF | - | TRBV29-1 | TRBD1 | TRBJ2-7 | 14
TGTGCCAGCAGCTCCGACTACTCCACCGGGGAGCTGTTTTTT | CASSSDYSTGELFF | - | TRBV11-3 | - | TRBJ2-2 | 14
TGTGCCAGCAGCGTAGAAGACAGGGGAGGCACTGAAGCTTTCTTT | CASSVEDRGGTEAFF | once | TRBV9 | TRBD1 | TRBJ1-1 | 15
TGCGCCAGCAGCCAAGGAGCAGGTGGTACGCAGTATTTT | CASSQGAGGTQYF | - | TRBV4-1 | - | TRBJ2-3 | 13
TGCAGCGTTGACAGTGCGGTTAGCAACAATGAGCAGTTCTTC | CSVDSAVSNNEQFF | once | TRBV29-1 | - | TRBJ2-1 | 14
TGTGCCAGCAGCTTAGTACAGGGTTACTCCTACGAGCAGTACTTC | CASSLVQGYSYEQYF | - | TRBV11-2 | - | TRBJ2-7 | 15
TGTGCCAGCAGCACCGGGACTAGTGTCTCCTACGAGCAGTACTTC | CASSTGTSVSYEQYF | once | TRBV2 | TRBD2 | TRBJ2-7 | 15
TGCGCCAGCAGCTTGGAACAGGGGAGGCAGCCCCAGCATTTT | CASSLEQGRQPQHF | - | TRBV5-1 | TRBD1 | TRBJ1-5 | 14
TGTGCCAGCACCCACACAGGCCTTTCTGGAAACACCATATATTTT | CASTHTGLSGNTIYF | - | TRBV4-2 | - | TRBJ1-3 | 15
TGCAGTGCCCCGACTGGCTATGGCTACACCTTC | CSAPTGYGYTF | - | TRBV20-1 | - | TRBJ1-2 | 11
TGTGCCAGCTATTGGGGACTGGACCTCCAAGAGACCCAGTACTTC | CASYWGLDLQETQYF | - | TRBV27 | - | TRBJ2-5 | 15
TGTGCCAGCAGCCAAGTTTTTGGCCACTCCTACGAGCAGTACTTC | CASSQVFGHSYEQYF | - | TRBV4-2 | - | TRBJ2-7 | 15
TGTGCCAGCAGCTTAGGGGGAGGGGGAGTGTACGAGCAGTACTTC | CASSLGGGGVYEQYF | - | TRBV7-2 | - | TRBJ2-7 | 15
TGTGCCAGCAGCTGGGGACAGATCAATGAGCAGTTCTTC | CASSWGQINEQFF | - | TRBV11-2 | TRBD1 | TRBJ2-1 | 13
TGTGCCGCTGAACGGCGGGACCTCTCTGGGGCCAACGTCCTGACTTTC | CAAERRDLSGANVLTF | - | TRBV28 | - | TRBJ2-6 | 16
TGTGCCAGCAGCTTAGGAGGGGGCGAGCAGTACTTC | CASSLGGGEQYF | - | TRBV7-8 | - | TRBJ2-7 | 12
TGTGCCAGCTCACCCGCAGCAGGGGGCTATGGCTACACCTTC | CASSPAAGGYGYTF | few | TRBV18 | TRBD1 | TRBJ1-2 | 14
TGTGCCAGCAGCCAATCCCAGGACGAGCAGTACTTC | CASSQSQDEQYF | - | TRBV4-2 | - | TRBJ2-7 | 12
TGTGCCTGGAGCCCACTAGCGGGAGTCGAGCAGTACTTC | CAWSPLAGVEQYF | - | TRBV30 | TRBD2 | TRBJ2-7 | 13
TGTGCCAGCAGCCCGTTGGCGGGAGGGTCCGATACGCAGTATTTT | CASSPLAGGSDTQYF | - | TRBV5-4 | TRBD2 | TRBJ2-3 | 15
TGTGCCAGCAGCCCAGAGGGGGTCTACGAGCAGTACTTC | CASSPEGVYEQYF | - | TRBV13 | - | TRBJ2-7 | 13
TGTGCCAGCAGTGAATCGGAAGCGGGAGTAAGGGTAAGATACGAGCAGTACTTC | CASSESEAGVRVRYEQYF | - | TRBV25-1 | TRBD2 | TRBJ2-7 | 18
TGTGCCTGGATTGGGACACCCACCGCTAGCACAGATACGCAGTATTTT | CAWIGTPTASTDTQYF | - | TRBV30 | - | TRBJ2-3 | 16
TGTGCCAGCAGTGATCGCGTTACAGATACGCAGTATTTT | CASSDRVTDTQYF | - | TRBV6-4 | - | TRBJ2-3 | 13
TGTGCCAGCAGCGAAGCGGGATTGGATCATGAGCAGTTCTTC | CASSEAGLDHEQFF | - | TRBV9 | TRBD2 | TRBJ2-1 | 14
TGTGCCTGGAGTGAGGTCATAGGGGGCTCTCAGCCCCAGCATTTT | CAWSEVIGGSQPQHF | - | TRBV30 | TRBD1 | TRBJ1-5 | 15
TGTGCCACCAAACAGGGGCCCGGCGAGTTAGGCTACACCTTC | CATKQGPGELGYTF | - | TRBV6-1 | TRBD1 | TRBJ1-2 | 14
TGTGCCTGGAGTGTACAGACAGGGGCTGGCTACACCTTC | CAWSVQTGAGYTF | - | TRBV30 | TRBD1 | TRBJ1-2 | 13
TGTGCCAGCAGCCAGCTTGGCGGAAACACCATATATTTT | CASSQLGGNTIYF | - | TRBV16 | - | TRBJ1-3 | 13
TGTGCCAGCAGCCAAGCTGGCGGGAGGCTGAGAGCCGCAGATACGCAGTATTTT | CASSQAGGRLRAADTQYF | - | TRBV4-2 | TRBD2 | TRBJ2-3 | 18
TGTGCCAGCAGCTTGGGGACTAGCGGGAGAGGTGCCGGGGAGCTGTTTTTT | CASSLGTSGRGAGELFF | - | TRBV11-3 | TRBD2 | TRBJ2-2 | 17